This is a list of T cell receptor beta chains from one sample in a study of T cells after yellow fever vaccination. TCRdb ran MiXCR on the 5' RACE reads and lists one entry per CDR3 protein. The data contain some 500,000 distinct CDR3 sequences, roughly 12% of them singletons. Sequenced here: PBMCs, sampled on the day of the yellow fever booster vaccination. The receptors stem from a man younger than 45 who received the YFV17D yellow fever vaccine. Both conserved end residues are part of each CDR3. Where a row states a size, it is once, few, many or the class of an expanded clone; other rows omit it.

many	TRBV7-2	TRBJ2-7	CASSLQDRVNEQYF
.	TRBV20-1	TRBJ1-1	CSARPGGQGADGAFF
few	TRBV6-1	TRBJ2-1	CASHPGQTSYNEQFF
.	TRBV19	TRBJ1-3	CASSIDEEFRGGNTIYF
few	TRBV5-6	TRBJ2-7	CASSPGPPNEQYF
few	TRBV7-2	TRBJ2-7	CASSKRGALDEQYF
many	TRBV7-9	TRBJ2-7	CASSLGHPSYEQYF
.	TRBV9	TRBJ1-2	CASSSRGGDGGYTF
.	TRBV4-2	TRBJ2-5	CASSQFWSLSGAQETQYF
few	TRBV12-3/TRBV12-4	TRBJ2-7	CASSLDRGVSSEQYF
.	TRBV20-1	TRBJ1-1	CRGGGMNTEAFF
few	TRBV4-1	TRBJ2-1	CASSQDPSTWGNEQFF
.	TRBV5-4	TRBJ2-1	CASSLAGGPTYNEQFF
.	TRBV5-1	TRBJ2-5	CASSNGQGKETQYF
.	TRBV6-1	TRBJ2-7	CACRRGGDSYEQYF
.	TRBV5-1	TRBJ1-6	CASSWTPWAPLHF
.	TRBV27	TRBJ2-7	CASSPGTSRSYEQYF
many	TRBV5-4	TRBJ2-1	CASSPLELSYNEQFF
.	TRBV20-1	TRBJ2-3	CSARARGGTDTQYF
.	TRBV7-2	TRBJ2-7	CASSMYRDRGQEQYF
.	TRBV28	TRBJ2-7	CASSLYGLAGVYEQYF
few	TRBV6-2/TRBV6-3	TRBJ1-5	CASKGQDHNQPQHF
.	TRBV3-1	TRBJ2-5	CASSQGLAEETQYF
few	TRBV7-2	TRBJ2-3	CASSSLTRGTDTQYF
.	TRBV30	TRBJ1-2	CAWAGYARDYGYTF
few	TRBV7-2	TRBJ1-2	CASSPGQGYWGYTF
few	TRBV6-5	TRBJ2-5	CASSFPGTVQETQYF
few	TRBV7-9	TRBJ1-1	CASSLGQGVNTEAFF
.	TRBV27	TRBJ2-1	CASSSPDQGYGQFF
.	TRBV28	TRBJ2-1	CASRGSGGPSYNEQFF
few	TRBV2	TRBJ1-5	CASDKGRDQPQHF
few	TRBV10-3	TRBJ2-5	CAIRTDRSLGTQYF
many	TRBV5-1	TRBJ2-1	CASSWAQRGNEQFF
few	TRBV29-1	TRBJ2-1	CSVAGQLRVEQFF
few	TRBV5-4	TRBJ2-1	CASSPGLAENNEQFF
few	TRBV6-1	TRBJ2-2	CASRPHRRAGGPVTGELFF
.	TRBV20-1	TRBJ2-7	CSARTGQGGAYEQYF
few	TRBV28	TRBJ2-7	CASSFPPLSYEQYF
.	TRBV9	TRBJ2-7	CASSVFSGRVSEQYF
many	TRBV7-8	TRBJ2-1	CASSLEAGGTYNEQFF
few	TRBV29-1	TRBJ1-2	CSGAEGAGYGYTF
.	TRBV19	TRBJ2-1	CASSIAGFPHLYNEQFF
many	TRBV11-2	TRBJ2-1	CASSLLNEQFF
.	TRBV5-1	TRBJ1-4	CASSLEGRGVGEKLFF
.	TRBV5-5	TRBJ2-7	CASSLELYEQYF
.	TRBV7-9	TRBJ2-5	CASSTREVIQETQYF
.	TRBV4-3	TRBJ2-7	CASSQGLRYLPYEQYF